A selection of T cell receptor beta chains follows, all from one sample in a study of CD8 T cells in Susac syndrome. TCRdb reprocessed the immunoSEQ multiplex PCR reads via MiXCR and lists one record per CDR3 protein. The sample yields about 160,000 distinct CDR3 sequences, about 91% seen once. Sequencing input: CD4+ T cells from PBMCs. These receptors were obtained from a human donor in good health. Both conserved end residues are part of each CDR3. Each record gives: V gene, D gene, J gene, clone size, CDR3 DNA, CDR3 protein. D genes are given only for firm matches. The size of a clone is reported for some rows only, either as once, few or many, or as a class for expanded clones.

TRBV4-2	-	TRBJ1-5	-	TGTGCCAGCAGCCAAGATCCTATAAATCAGCCCCAGCATTTT	CASSQDPINQPQHF
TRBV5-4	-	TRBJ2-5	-	TGTGCCAGCAGCGTTAAGGGGGGGCGAGAGACCCAGTACTTC	CASSVKGGRETQYF
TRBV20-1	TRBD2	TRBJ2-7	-	TGCAGTGCTGTGACTAGCGGACGAGAGCAGTACTTC	CSAVTSGREQYF
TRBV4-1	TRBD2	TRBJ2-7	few	TGCGCCAGCAGCCATCCCATGGCGGGAGACTACGAGCAGTACTTC	CASSHPMAGDYEQYF
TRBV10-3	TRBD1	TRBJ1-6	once	TGTGCCATCAGGGGACAGGAGGGAAATTCACCCCTCCACTTT	CAIRGQEGNSPLHF
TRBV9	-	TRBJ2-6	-	TGTGCCAGCAGCGTCCGAGGTGGCCCAGGTTCGGCCAACGTCCTGACTTTC	CASSVRGGPGSANVLTF
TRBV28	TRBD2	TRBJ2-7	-	TGTGCCAGCAGTTTATCAGCGGGAGGGCAAGGCGAGCAGTACTTC	CASSLSAGGQGEQYF
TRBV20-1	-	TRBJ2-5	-	TGCAGTGCTAGAGATACGAGACAGACCATTCGGGAGACCCAGTACTTC	CSARDTRQTIRETQYF
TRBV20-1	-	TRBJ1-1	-	TGCAGTGCTAGGGGGAACACTGAAGCTTTCTTT	CSARGNTEAFF
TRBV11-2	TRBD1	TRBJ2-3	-	TGTGCCAGCAGCTTCGGGACAGGGGCAGATACGCAGTATTTT	CASSFGTGADTQYF
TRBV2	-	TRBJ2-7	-	TGTGCCAGCAGTGTCTCCTACGAGCAGTACTTC	CASSVSYEQYF